The clone carrying this T cell receptor (beta chain) was observed a few times. Its specificity is unknown. It was with unique molecular identifiers that the TCRbeta library was prepared. TCRdb reanalysed the PCR reads using MiXCR and keeps one entry per CDR3 protein. The sample holds fewer than 550,000 distinct CDR3 sequences, about 10% seen once. These data belong to a study of T-cell reconstitution after alpha-beta-depleted transplantation in children. Study-level points and caveats: The high TCRbeta diversity at day 60 in some patients came from surviving recipient T cells and thymic progenitors. Several hundred graft clones that had expanded were reportedly the source of alpha-beta T cells about two months after transplant. T-cell counts and diversity at one year post-transplant came mainly from newly produced T cells.

This sequence was found in a child under 10 years old with inherited bone marrow failure, due to receive a stem cell transplant. The sequencing here drew on PBMCs, taken before TCRalphabeta/CD19-depleted stem cell transplant.

The CDR3 loop reads CASSLYAGYEEQYF. The CDR3 bases are TGTGCCAGCAGCTTATATGCGGGATATGAGGAGCAGTACTTC. This chain links TRBV7-2 with TRBJ2-7, with D possibly matching TRBD2 (6 bases). This CDR3 is 14 amino acids long. Germline V CDR1 and CDR2: SGHTA, FQGNSA. Trimming stripped 2 bases from V and 7 bases from J, with 15 bases between. Supplemented by reference TRBV7-2 and TRBJ2-7, the full variable domain reads GAGVSQSPSNKVTEKGKDVELRCDPISGHTALYWYRQSLGQGLEFLIYFQGNSAPDKSGLPSDRFSAERTGGSVSTLTIQRTQQEDSAVYLCASSLYAGYEEQYFGPGTRLTVT.